A single sample gave rise to the 18 T cell receptor beta chains below, sequenced in a study of response to subunit inactivated influenza vaccine. TCRdb analysed the RT-PCR reads with MiXCR anew, one entry per CDR3 protein. This table has under 550,000 distinct CDR3 sequences, less than 10% appearing once. The sequenced sample was PBMCs from blood, obtained 23 to 25 months after vaccination. All receptors come from a man aged 50-75 years who received an inactivated influenza vaccine.

This clonotype was seen ten or more times. The chain uses TRBV6-1 and TRBJ2-7; possibly TRBD1 or TRBD2 for D (5 bases each). V dropped 7 bases and J dropped 0 bases, with 10 bases sitting between them. This CDR3 has 13 residues. CDR1 and CDR2 (germline): MNHNS, SASEGT. The DNA for the CDR3 is TGTGCCAGCACGGGGCGGAACTCCTACGAGCAGTACTTC. Its protein is CASTGRNSYEQYF.

This clonotype was counted ten times or more. The chain has TRBV5-1 and TRBJ1-2; 7 positions match TRBD1. Germline V lookup: CDR1 SGHRS, CDR2 YFSETQ. The CDR3 is 15 residues long. Germline trimming cut 4 bases from V and 0 bases from J; bases unmatched to any gene: 6. CDR3 residues: CASSQGGTANYGYTF. The DNA of the CDR3 is TGCGCCAGCAGCCAGGGGGGGACGGCTAACTATGGCTACACCTTC.

The table lists this clonotype with a few counts. The chain joins TRBV7-9 to TRBJ1-6; possible D gene TRBD1, 5 bases. CDR3 length: 14 amino acids. CDR1 is SEHNR, CDR2 FQNEAQ, per germline (reference sequence). V was pared by 5 bases and J by 7 bases, with 12 bases between. For the CDR3, the DNA is TGTGCCAGCAGCAGCGGGACCCCAAATTCACCCCTCCACTTT. This encodes CASSSGTPNSPLHF.

This CDR3 reads CSGGGTSFSYNEQFF. The CDR3 region has the DNA TGCAGCGGCGGGGGGACTAGCTTTTCCTACAATGAGCAGTTCTTC. The V gene is TRBV29-1, the J gene TRBJ2-1; 9 nucleotides match TRBD2. V shed 7 bases, J shed 1 base, and the junction held 8 bases outside the gene matches. This CDR3 is 15 amino acids long. Germline CDR1 SQVTM, CDR2 ANQGSEA.

Many counts were recorded for this clonotype. The rearrangement links TRBV29-1 to TRBJ1-2, with 11 bases identical to TRBD1. The germline gives CDR1 SQVTM, CDR2 ANQGSEA. The V and J ends lost 6 bases and 4 bases, in that order; junction bases with no gene match: 16. This CDR3 comprises 17 residues. The CDR3 bases are TGCAGCGTACCCCGAGGACAGGGGGCGCAAAAATTCTATGGCTACACCTTC. As protein: CSVPRGQGAQKFYGYTF.

This clonotype appeared a few times. The J gene is TRBJ2-1, the V gene TRBV29-1; D is uncertain. Germline loops: CDR1 SQVTM, CDR2 ANQGSEA. The germline V and J ends were trimmed by 4 bases and 10 bases, with 8 bases remaining between them. The CDR3 has 10 residues. The CDR3 DNA follows: TGCAGCGTTGTTATTCGCGAGCAGTTCTTC. Its translation is CSVVIREQFF.

On this clonotype: A much larger clone differs by one base, so this may be a read error. The chain is built from TRBV11-2 and TRBJ2-3; 10 positions agree with TRBD2. The CDR3 contains 15 residues. CDR1 is SGHAT and CDR2 is FQNNGV in the germline V gene. CDR3 sequence reads: CAGSFTSGIGDTQYF. The CDR3 DNA reads as TGTGCCGGCAGCTTCACTAGCGGGATCGGGGATACGCAGTATTTT. The complete variable domain, with remaining parts taken from reference TRBV11-2 and TRBJ2-3, reads EAGVAQSPRYKIIEKRQSVAFWCNPISGHATLYWYQQILGQGPKLLIQFQNNGVVDDSQLPKDRFSAERLKGVDSTLKIQPAKLEDSAVYLCAGSFTSGIGDTQYFGPGTRLTVL.

The V gene is TRBV5-5, the J gene TRBJ2-2; 8 bases are shared with TRBD1. CDR1 is SGHKS, CDR2 YYEKEE, per germline (reference sequence). V was pared by 6 bases and J by 5 bases, with 12 bases of the junction left unmatched. This CDR3 spans 16 amino acids. The CDR3 region is CASNRNTGGWTGELFF. The CDR3 DNA sequence: TGTGCCAGCAACCGAAATACAGGGGGTTGGACCGGGGAGCTGTTTTTT.

In the case of this clonotype: A read error may be the cause here, since a much bigger clone is one base away. The chain is built from TRBV6-5 and TRBJ2-1, with D tentatively TRBD1 (5 bases). V was cut by 4 bases and J by 4 bases, with 14 bases left in between. CDR3 length: 15 residues. CDR1 is MNHEY, CDR2 SVGAGI, per germline. The DNA for the CDR3 is TGTGCCAGCAGTTGGGGCAGGGCGCTTTACAATGAGCAGTTCTTC. Translation: CASSWGRALYNEQFF.

This clonotype was counted a few times. This rearrangement joins TRBV20-1 to TRBJ2-3, with TRBD1 identical over 7 bases. The CDR3 is 14 amino acids. Germline V gene sequence: CDR1 DFQATT, CDR2 SNEGSKA (reference sequence). J was trimmed by 1 base and V by 5 bases; bases with no gene match: 6. CDR3 nucleotide sequence: TGCAGTGCTGGACGGGACAGTGGCACAGATACGCAGTATTTT. It is translated as CSAGRDSGTDTQYF.

Turning to this clonotype: A read error may be the cause here, since a much bigger clone is one base away. The chain uses TRBV4-1 and TRBJ2-1; 15 nucleotides line up with TRBD2. The J segment lost 8 bases and the V segment lost 8 bases, leaving 4 bases of the junction unmatched. The CDR3 sequence is 14 residues long. Germline V gene lookup returns CDR1 MGHRA and CDR2 YSYEKL. Here the CDR3 DNA reads TGCGCCAGCCGGACTAGCGGGGGGGACGATGAGCAGTTCTTC. Its translation: CASRTSGGDDEQFF.

The genes are TRBV20-1 and TRBJ2-1, with 10 bases lining up with TRBD2. The CDR3 sequence is 13 residues long. The trim removed 6 bases at V and 6 bases at J, leaving 5 bases unmatched. The V gene's germline CDR1 is DFQATT and CDR2 SNEGSKA (reference sequence). CDR3 region: CSAQRGGLNEQFF. Here the CDR3 DNA reads TGCAGTGCGCAGCGGGGGGGCCTCAATGAGCAGTTCTTC.

V gene TRBV18 combines with J gene TRBJ1-1; TRBD1 agrees at 9 bases. Unmatched junction bases numbered 3, after V lost 1 base and J lost 0 bases. In germline, CDR1 is KGHSH, CDR2 LQKENI. This CDR3 is built from 16 residues. The CDR3, as DNA: TGTGCCAGCTCACCACGGGGACAGGGAGTGAACACTGAAGCTTTCTTT. Its protein product is CASSPRGQGVNTEAFF.

This clonotype has more than one count but fewer than ten. This chain connects TRBV20-1 to TRBJ1-3, with TRBD1 as a possible D gene (6 bases). Germline lookup yields CDR1 DFQATT and CDR2 SNEGSKA (reference sequence). V was trimmed by 0 bases and J by 2 bases, leaving 14 bases between them. This CDR3 is built from 16 residues. CDR3 nucleotides: TGCAGTGCTAGAGATTCAGAGGCAGGGGCTGGAAACACCATATATTTT. Residues: CSARDSEAGAGNTIYF.

This clonotype has a count of ten or more. This rearrangement joins TRBV6-2 or TRBV6-3 to TRBJ2-1; D remains ambiguous. CDR1 MNHEY and CDR2 SVGEGT come from the germline V gene. The CDR3 covers 14 residues. Between the trimmed V and J ends, which lost 3 bases and 7 bases, there was a span of 13 bases. The CDR3, as DNA: TGTGCCAGCAGTTATGGTTCTCGGTTTAATGAGCAGTTCTTC. Its protein product is CASSYGSRFNEQFF.

This clonotype was seen more than once but under ten times. The chain joins TRBV6-1 to TRBJ1-6, with D possibly matching TRBD1 (5 bases). V lost 8 bases and J lost 5, with 13 bases in between. Per germline, CDR1 MNHNS and CDR2 SASEGT. The CDR3 has 14 residues. The DNA of the CDR3 is TGTGCCAGCGGGGCTCGGGGGAATAATTCACCCCTCCACTTT. It translates to CASGARGNNSPLHF.

The gene calls are TRBV6-1 and TRBJ1-2, with D tentatively TRBD1 (6 bases). V lost 6 bases, J lost 7 bases, and 21 bases lay in between. Germline CDR1 and CDR2: MNHNS and SASEGT. The CDR3 sequence is 15 residues long. CDR3 coding DNA: TGTGCCAGCAGATTTACGAGCGCAGGGGTTGGTGGCTACACCTTC. Its translation: CASRFTSAGVGGYTF.

This clonotype was counted only a few times. The chain joins TRBV27 to TRBJ2-1; D is perhaps TRBD2 (6 bases). The V end lost 5 bases, the J end lost 1 base, and 15 bases lay between the germline ends. This CDR3 contains 16 residues. Germline CDR1 is MNHEY and CDR2 is SMNVEV (reference sequence). The CDR3 sequence: CASSKLALGSYNEQFF. The CDR3 DNA reads TGTGCCAGCAGTAAACTAGCCCTCGGATCCTACAATGAGCAGTTCTTC.